This T cell receptor (beta chain) was sequenced in a study of blood T cell repertoires in COVID-19. As for the study in general: Italy, Spain and the United States were the sources of the convalescent and acute COVID-19 samples. From T cells, B-cell-depleted T cells, or PBMCs came the material, which was cDNA or gDNA.

Germline trimming cut 0 bases from V and 0 bases from J; bases unmatched to any gene: 6. Germline loops: CDR1 LGHNA, CDR2 YSLEER. The CDR3 runs to 18 residues. As originally analysed: Using reference gene primer amplification, nucleated cell counts were estimated. Assay: immunoSEQ multiplex PCR; the TCRdb copy retains only in-frame clones and omits some. Clone size and the V and J calls come from that table; the DNA yielded D and trimming. The sample lists some 14,000 clones; approximately 91% were seen once. This TCR was recovered from a woman in her seventies in a cohort sampled during active or convalescent COVID-19. The sequenced sample was peripheral blood. The chain employs TRBV4-3 and TRBJ2-1; 9 bases map to TRBD2. The DNA for the CDR3 is TGCGCCAGCAGCCAAGATAGGCTAGCGGGGAGCTCCTACAATGAGCAGTTCTTC. This codes for CASSQDRLAGSSYNEQFF.